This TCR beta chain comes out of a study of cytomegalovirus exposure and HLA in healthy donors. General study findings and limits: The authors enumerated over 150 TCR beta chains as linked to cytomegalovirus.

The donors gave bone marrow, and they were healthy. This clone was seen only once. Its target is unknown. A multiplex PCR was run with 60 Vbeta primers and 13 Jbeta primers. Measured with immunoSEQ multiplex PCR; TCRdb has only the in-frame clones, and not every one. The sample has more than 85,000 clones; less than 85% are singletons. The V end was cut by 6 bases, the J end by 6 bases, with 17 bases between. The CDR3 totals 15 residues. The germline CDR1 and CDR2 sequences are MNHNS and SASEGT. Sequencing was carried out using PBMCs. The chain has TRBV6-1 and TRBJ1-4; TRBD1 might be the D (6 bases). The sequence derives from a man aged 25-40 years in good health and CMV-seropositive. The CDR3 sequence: CASRSGQTPDEKLFF. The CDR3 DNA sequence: TGTGCCAGCAGGAGCGGACAGACTCCGGATGAAAAACTGTTTTTT.